Following are 3 T cell receptor beta chains from one sample sequenced in a study of cytomegalovirus exposure and HLA in healthy donors. 13 Jbeta primers and 60 Vbeta primers were used for the PCR. Measured with immunoSEQ multiplex PCR; TCRdb has only the in-frame clones, and not every one. This sample carries approximately 150,000 clones, about 70% of them seen once, and the ten largest clones take roughly 4%. Sequenced input: PBMCs. All receptors come from a man between 60 and 75 years old in good health and CMV-seronegative.

This clone was seen more than once but under ten times. The chain joins TRBV29-1 to TRBJ1-2; possible D gene TRBD1, 6 bases. Germline CDR1 reads SQVTM; CDR2 reads ANQGSEA. The CDR3 contains 15 residues. The V and J ends lost 1 base and 0 bases respectively, with 12 bases between them. The DNA for the CDR3 is TGCAGCGTTGAAGGCCGGGACACCGCTAACTATGGCTACACCTTC. This sequence encodes CSVEGRDTANYGYTF.

J is TRBJ2-5 and V is TRBV5-4, with D possibly TRBD2 on 7 matching bases. Germline-derived CDR1 and CDR2 are SGHNT and YYREEE (reference sequence). This CDR3 is 16 amino acids long. V gave up 6 bases and J gave up 3 bases, with 21 bases separating them. The CDR3 is CASKPGASGGEETQYF. Written as DNA, the CDR3 is TGTGCCAGCAAACCGGGGGCTAGCGGAGGGGAAGAGACCCAGTACTTC.

This clone came up a few times. An end of the junction differs from the germline gene, which may be a read error. The rearrangement links TRBV5-1 to TRBJ1-1; 7 bases align to TRBD1. Per the germline V gene, CDR1 is SGHRS and CDR2 is YFSETQ. The CDR3 is 16 residues long. CDR3 in DNA: TGCGCCAGCAGCTTGGCCGCCGGACAGGTGAAGACTGAAGCTTTCTTT. This sequence encodes CASSLAAGQVKTEAFF. Together with reference TRBV5-1 and TRBJ1-1, the CDR3 gives the full variable domain: KAGVTQTPRYLIKTRGQQVTLSCSPISGHRSVSWYQQTPGQGLQFLFEYFSETQRNKGNFPGRFSGRQFSNSRSEMNVSTLELGDSALYLCASSLAAGQVKTEAFFGQGTRLTVV.